The clone carrying this T cell receptor beta chain was counted ten times or more. Sample time point: after trial treatment. Treatment of the sample: LDRT plus nivolumab, ipilimumab, low-dose cyclophosphamide and aspirin (RACIN trial). The data derive from a study of low-dose radiotherapy and immunotherapy resistance in tumors. CDR1 and CDR2 (germline): ENHRY, SYGVKD. CDR3 length: 14 residues. With V trimmed by 2 bases and J by 4 bases, 3 bases remained unmatched. Alpha- and beta-chain coverage of first-strand cDNA came from TRAV- and TRBV-specific primers. A constant-region primer paired with the V-primer adapter amplified TCRs over roughly 18 PCR cycles. TCRdb used MiXCR to reprocess the reads, holding one entry per CDR3 protein. Among around 100,000 distinct CDR3 sequences listed, about 20% were seen once.

This clonotype was obtained from a female donor with ovarian cancer. This rearrangement joins TRBV10-3 to TRBJ2-7; 9 nucleotides align to TRBD1. The sample here was PBMCs, taken after low-dose radiotherapy plus immunotherapy. The CDR3 DNA is TGTGCCATCAGTGAGAGAGGGACAGGGTACGAGCAGTACTTC. Amino acids: CAISERGTGYEQYF.